A single count supports the clone carrying this TCR beta chain. Its antigen is not known. Researchers amplified the TCR beta CDR3 regions from RNA transcripts. HTBI primers were used for first-round RT-PCR of the TCR CDR3. TCRdb re-derived calls from the multiplex PCR reads in MiXCR, one entry per CDR3 protein. The repertoire includes approximately 260,000 distinct CDR3 sequences, around 15% of them detected once, and around 31% sits in the top ten. V was pared by 4 bases and J by 9 bases, with 13 bases between. The CDR3 sequence is 13 residues long. Per the germline V gene, CDR1 is SEHNR and CDR2 is FQNEAQ (reference sequence). This entry is derived from a study of T cells in Graves' hyperthyroidism and ophthalmopathy. Findings of the study overall: Ophthalmopathy cases were set apart from stable hyperthyroidism by a 13 V-J model.

The chain carries TRBV7-9 and TRBJ2-1, with D possibly called TRBD1 or TRBD2 (7 bases each). The sample was blood. The source of this sequence is a woman aged 50 to 60 with Graves' hyperthyroidism that later progressed to Graves' ophthalmopathy. CDR3 sequence (DNA): TGTGCCAGCAGCTCCTCCAGGGGGGGTGAGCAGTTCTTC. Its protein product is CASSSSRGGEQFF.